The source of this T cell receptor beta chain is a study of T-cell reconstitution after alpha-beta-depleted transplantation in children. Points from the study as a whole: Among T cells one year after transplant, newly produced cells accounted for most counts and diversity.

On this clonotype itself: The antigen remains unidentified.

The authors prepared the TCRbeta library with unique molecular identifiers. Via MiXCR, TCRdb re-called the PCR reads, giving one row per CDR3 protein. The data show 550,000 to 600,000 distinct CDR3 sequences, 20% to 25% seen once. The sequence came from a boy in the first two years of life who had a stem cell transplant for acute myeloid leukemia, so the T cells may come from the graft donor. The sequenced sample was PBMCs, mostly from graft donor cells, obtained 360 days after TCRalphabeta/CD19-depleted stem cell transplant.

In DNA form, the CDR3 reads TGTGCCAGCAGTTTAGGGCAGATTACCGGGGAGCTGTTTTTT. Protein sequence: CASSLGQITGELFF. The chain is built from TRBV12-3 or TRBV12-4 and TRBJ2-2; no definite D call. The CDR3 extends over 14 amino acids. The V and J ends lost 1 base and 5 bases respectively, with 8 bases between them.